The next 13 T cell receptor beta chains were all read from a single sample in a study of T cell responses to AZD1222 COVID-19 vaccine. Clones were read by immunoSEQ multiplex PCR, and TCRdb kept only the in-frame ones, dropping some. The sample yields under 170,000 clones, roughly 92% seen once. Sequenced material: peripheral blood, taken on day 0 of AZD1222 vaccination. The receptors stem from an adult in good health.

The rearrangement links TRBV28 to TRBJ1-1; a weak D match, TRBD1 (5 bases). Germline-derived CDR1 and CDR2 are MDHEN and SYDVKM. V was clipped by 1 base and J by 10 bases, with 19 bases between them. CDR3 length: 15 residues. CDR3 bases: TGTGCCAGCAGTTTATTTGAAAGGGGCGATCGGGGAGCTTTCTTT. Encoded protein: CASSLFERGDRGAFF.

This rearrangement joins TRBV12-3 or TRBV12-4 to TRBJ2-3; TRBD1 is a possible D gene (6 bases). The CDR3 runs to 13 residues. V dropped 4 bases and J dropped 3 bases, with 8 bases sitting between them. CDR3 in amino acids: CASSYRVTDTQYF. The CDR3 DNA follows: TGTGCCAGCAGTTACAGGGTTACAGATACGCAGTATTTT.

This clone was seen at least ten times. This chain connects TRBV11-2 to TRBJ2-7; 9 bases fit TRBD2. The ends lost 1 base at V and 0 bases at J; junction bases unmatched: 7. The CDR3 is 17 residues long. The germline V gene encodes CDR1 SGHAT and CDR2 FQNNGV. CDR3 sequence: CASSLVSGSRSSYEQYV. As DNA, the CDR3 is TGTGCCAGCAGCTTAGTTAGCGGGAGCAGGAGCTCCTACGAGCAGTACGTC.

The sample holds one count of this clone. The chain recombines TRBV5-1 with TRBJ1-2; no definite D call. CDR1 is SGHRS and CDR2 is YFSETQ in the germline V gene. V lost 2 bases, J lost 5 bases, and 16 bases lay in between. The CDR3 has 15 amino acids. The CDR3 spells CASSLGHPTGYGYTF. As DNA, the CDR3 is TGCGCCAGCAGCTTAGGCCATCCCACGGGGTATGGCTACACCTTC.

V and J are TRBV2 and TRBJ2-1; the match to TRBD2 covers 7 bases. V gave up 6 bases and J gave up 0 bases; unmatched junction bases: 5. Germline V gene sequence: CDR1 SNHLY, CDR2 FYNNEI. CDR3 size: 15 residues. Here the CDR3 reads CASSPTSSSYNEQFF. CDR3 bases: TGTGCCAGCAGCCCGACTAGCTCCTCCTACAATGAGCAGTTCTTC.

The CDR3 nucleotides read TGTGCCAGCAGCCAGGGAATTGGCAATTCACCCCTCCACTTT. Translated: CASSQGIGNSPLHF. The chain couples TRBV6-5 to TRBJ1-6; possibly TRBD1 for D (5 bases). Germline V gives CDR1 MNHEY, CDR2 SVGAGI. The CDR3 runs 14 residues. The ends were cut back, 6 bases at V and 7 bases at J, with 13 bases in the middle.

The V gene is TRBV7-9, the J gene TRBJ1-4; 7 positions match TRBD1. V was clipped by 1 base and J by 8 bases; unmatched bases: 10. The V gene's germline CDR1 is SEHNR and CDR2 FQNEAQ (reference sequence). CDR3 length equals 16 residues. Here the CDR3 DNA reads TGTGCCAGCAGCTTAGGTGAAACAGGGGCAGGGGAAAAACTGTTTTTT. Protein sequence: CASSLGETGAGEKLFF.

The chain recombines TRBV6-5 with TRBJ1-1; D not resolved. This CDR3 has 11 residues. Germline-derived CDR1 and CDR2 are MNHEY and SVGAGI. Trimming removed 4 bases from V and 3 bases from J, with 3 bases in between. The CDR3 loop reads CASSSDTEAFF. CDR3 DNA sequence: TGTGCCAGCAGTTCCGACACTGAAGCTTTCTTT.

The CDR3 nucleotides read TGTGCCAGCATGACGACGGGGAACACCATATATTTT. Residues: CASMTTGNTIYF. V is TRBV12-3 or TRBV12-4 and J is TRBJ1-3, with no clear D. Trimming removed 7 bases at V and 7 bases at J, with 11 bases between. The CDR3 consists of 12 residues.

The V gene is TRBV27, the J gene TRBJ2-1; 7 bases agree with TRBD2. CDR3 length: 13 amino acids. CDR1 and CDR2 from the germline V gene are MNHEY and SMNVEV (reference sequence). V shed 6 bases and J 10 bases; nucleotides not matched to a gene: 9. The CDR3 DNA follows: TGTGCCAGCAGCCAACGACTAGCACGGGAGCAGTTCTTC. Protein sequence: CASSQRLAREQFF.

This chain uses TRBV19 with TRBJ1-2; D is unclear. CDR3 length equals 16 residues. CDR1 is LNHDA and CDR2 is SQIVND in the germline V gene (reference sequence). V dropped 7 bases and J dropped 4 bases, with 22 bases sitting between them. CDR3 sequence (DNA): TGTGCCAGTACCATAGTGGGCAGACCAATTAGCTATGGCTACACCTTC. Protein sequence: CASTIVGRPISYGYTF.

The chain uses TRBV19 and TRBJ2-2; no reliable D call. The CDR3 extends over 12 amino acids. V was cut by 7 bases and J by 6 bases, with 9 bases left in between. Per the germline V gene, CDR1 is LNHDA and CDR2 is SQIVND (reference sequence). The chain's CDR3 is CASTSRPGELFF. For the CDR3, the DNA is TGTGCCAGTACCTCTAGGCCCGGGGAGCTGTTTTTT.

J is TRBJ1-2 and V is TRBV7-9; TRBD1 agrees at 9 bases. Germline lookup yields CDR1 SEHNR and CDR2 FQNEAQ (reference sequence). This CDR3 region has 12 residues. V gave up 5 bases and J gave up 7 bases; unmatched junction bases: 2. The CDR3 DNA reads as TGTGCCAGCAGCCGACAGGGGGGTGGCTACACCTTC. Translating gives CASSRQGGGYTF.